A selection of T cell receptor beta chains follows, all from one sample in a study of control samples from healthy donors and cancer patients. The table came from immunoSEQ multiplex PCR; TCRdb's copy has only in-frame clones and leaves some out. The sample has over 150,000 clones, about nine tenths seen once. The sample taken for sequencing was blood. These receptors all come from a woman between 40 and 55 years old in good health. CDR3s include the opening cysteine and the closing phenylalanine or tryptophan. A D gene is named only where the DNA matches it firmly. Clone size is stated in some rows and not others, as once, few, many or a class when expanded.

J,V,D,size,CDR3,DNA
TRBJ2-7,TRBV27,NA,NA,CASSWRPEGPHEQYF,TGTGCCAGCAGTTGGAGGCCCGAAGGTCCCCACGAGCAGTACTTC
TRBJ1-2,TRBV7-9,NA,NA,CAVRDYGYTF,TGTGCCGTCCGGGACTATGGCTACACCTTC
TRBJ2-2,TRBV28,TRBD1,NA,CASSPRGQDTGELFF,TGTGCCAGCAGTCCACGGGGACAGGACACCGGGGAGCTGTTTTTT
TRBJ1-2,TRBV4-1,NA,NA,CASSQDRGGFNYGYTF,TGCGCCAGCAGCCAAGATCGCGGGGGATTTAACTATGGCTACACCTTC
TRBJ1-2,TRBV3-1/TRBV3-2,TRBD1,NA,CASSQDWQGAYGYTF,TGTGCCAGCAGCCAAGATTGGCAGGGGGCCTATGGCTACACCTTC
TRBJ1-2,TRBV27,NA,NA,CASSSLGGNYGYTF,TGTGCCAGCAGTTCCCTAGGGGGGAACTATGGCTACACCTTC
TRBJ2-7,TRBV10-2,NA,NA,CASSRLASDYF,TGCGCCAGCAGTCGGTTAGCCTCGGATTACTTC
TRBJ1-5,TRBV6-5,NA,NA,CASSLTVNQPQHF,TGTGCCAGCAGCCTGACAGTAAATCAGCCCCAGCATTTT
TRBJ2-2,TRBV19,NA,NA,CASSIPGDAGELFF,TGTGCCAGTAGTATACCCGGAGACGCCGGGGAGCTGTTTTTT
TRBJ2-5,TRBV7-8,NA,NA,CASSPGSGTGETQYF,TGTGCCAGCAGCCCCGGATCCGGGACCGGAGAGACCCAGTACTTC
TRBJ2-2,TRBV11-3,NA,once,CASSLDRANTGELFF,TGTGCCAGCAGCTTAGACAGGGCGAACACCGGGGAGCTGTTTTTT
TRBJ2-3,TRBV6-2/TRBV6-3,TRBD2,once,CASSYAGGGTDTQYF,TGTGCCAGCAGTTACGCGGGGGGTGGCACAGATACGCAGTATTTT
TRBJ2-1,TRBV19,TRBD2,NA,CASSILRGGLNEQFF,TGTGCCAGTAGTATTTTGCGGGGGGGCCTCAATGAGCAGTTCTTC
TRBJ1-2,TRBV6-6,NA,once,CASSTPPTGGYGYTF,TGTGCCAGCAGTACACCCCCTACAGGCGGGTATGGCTACACCTTC
TRBJ1-3,TRBV5-4,NA,NA,CASSFGSGNTIYF,TGTGCCAGCAGCTTCGGCTCTGGAAACACCATATATTTT
TRBJ2-1,TRBV5-1,NA,NA,CASSLAGGFNEQFF,TGCGCCAGCAGCTTGGCGGGCGGATTCAATGAGCAGTTCTTC
TRBJ1-5,TRBV27,NA,NA,CASSRTFSGNQPQHF,TGTGCCAGCAGTCGAACCTTTAGCGGCAATCAGCCCCAGCATTTT
TRBJ1-5,TRBV10-3,NA,NA,CAISESKGGWSNQPQHF,TGTGCCATCAGTGAGTCGAAGGGGGGTTGGAGCAATCAGCCCCAGCATTTT
TRBJ1-6,TRBV2,NA,NA,CASSLAGAGSPLHF,TGTGCCAGCAGCCTGGCGGGGGCAGGTTCACCCCTCCACTTT
TRBJ1-1,TRBV4-1,NA,NA,CASSQEGVTEAFF,TGCGCCAGCAGCCAAGAAGGCGTCACTGAAGCTTTCTTT
TRBJ2-5,TRBV5-6,TRBD1,NA,CASSLYAGTGFQETQYF,TGTGCCAGCAGCTTATACGCCGGGACAGGGTTTCAAGAGACCCAGTACTTC
TRBJ1-2,TRBV2,NA,NA,CASSEQDYGYTF,TGTGCCAGCAGTGAACAGGACTATGGCTACACCTTC
TRBJ2-5,TRBV7-2,NA,NA,CASSPSRGPILETQYF,TGTGCCAGCAGCCCAAGTCGGGGGCCAATATTAGAGACCCAGTACTTC
TRBJ1-5,TRBV27,NA,few,CATSAGGSNQPQHF,TGTGCCACCAGCGCCGGGGGGAGCAATCAGCCCCAGCATTTT
TRBJ1-1,TRBV5-4,NA,NA,CASSSFGQTEAFF,TGTGCCAGCAGCAGCTTTGGCCAGACTGAAGCTTTCTTT
TRBJ2-5,TRBV6-5,NA,NA,CASIYSGETQYF,TGTGCCAGCATTTATAGTGGAGAGACCCAGTACTTC
TRBJ2-3,TRBV29-1,NA,NA,CSVDSGGTDTQYF,TGCAGCGTCGATTCAGGAGGCACAGATACGCAGTATTTT
TRBJ1-6,TRBV21-1,NA,NA,CASSLDWDRVVLSYNSPLHF,TGTGCCAGCAGCCTAGATTGGGACAGGGTCGTTTTGTCCTATAATTCACCCCTCCACTTT